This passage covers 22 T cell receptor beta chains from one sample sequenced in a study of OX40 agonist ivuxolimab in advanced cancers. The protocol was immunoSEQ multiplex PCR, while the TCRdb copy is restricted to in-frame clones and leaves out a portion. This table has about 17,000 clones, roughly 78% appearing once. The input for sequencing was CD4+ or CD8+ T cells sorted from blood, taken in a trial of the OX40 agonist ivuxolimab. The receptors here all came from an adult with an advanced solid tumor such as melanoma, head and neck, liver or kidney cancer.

The CDR3 loop is CASVSTGSYEQYF. CDR3 coding DNA: TGTGCCAGCGTTTCGACAGGCTCGTACGAGCAGTACTTC. This chain connects TRBV25-1 to TRBJ2-7; perhaps TRBD1 as D (6 bases). V was clipped by 8 bases and J by 4 bases, with 15 bases between them. CDR1 and CDR2 from the germline V gene are MGHDK and SYGVNS. This CDR3 is built from 13 residues.

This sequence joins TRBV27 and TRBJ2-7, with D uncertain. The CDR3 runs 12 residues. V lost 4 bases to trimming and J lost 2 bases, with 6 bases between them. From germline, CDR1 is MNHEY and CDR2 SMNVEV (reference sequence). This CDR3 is CASSSPPYEQYF. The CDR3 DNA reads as TGTGCCAGCAGTTCCCCACCCTACGAGCAGTACTTC.

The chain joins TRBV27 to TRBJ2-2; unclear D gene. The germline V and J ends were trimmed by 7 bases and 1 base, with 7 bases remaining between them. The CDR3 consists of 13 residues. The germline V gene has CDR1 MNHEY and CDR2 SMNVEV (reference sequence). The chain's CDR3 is CASTTWNTGELFF. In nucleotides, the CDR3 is TGTGCCAGCACTACGTGGAACACCGGGGAGCTGTTTTTT.

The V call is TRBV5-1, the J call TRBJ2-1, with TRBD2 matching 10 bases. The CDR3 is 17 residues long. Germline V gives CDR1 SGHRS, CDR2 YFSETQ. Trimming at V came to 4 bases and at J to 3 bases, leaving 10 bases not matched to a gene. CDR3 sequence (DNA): TGCGCCAGCAGCCCACAGCAATCTAGCGGGGGCTACAATGAGCAGTTCTTC. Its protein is CASSPQQSSGGYNEQFF.

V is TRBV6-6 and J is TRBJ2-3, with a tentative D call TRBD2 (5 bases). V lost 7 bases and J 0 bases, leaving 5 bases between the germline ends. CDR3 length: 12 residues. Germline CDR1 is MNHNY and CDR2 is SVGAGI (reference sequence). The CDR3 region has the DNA TGTGCCAGCACGGGGAGCACAGATACGCAGTATTTT. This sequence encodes CASTGSTDTQYF.

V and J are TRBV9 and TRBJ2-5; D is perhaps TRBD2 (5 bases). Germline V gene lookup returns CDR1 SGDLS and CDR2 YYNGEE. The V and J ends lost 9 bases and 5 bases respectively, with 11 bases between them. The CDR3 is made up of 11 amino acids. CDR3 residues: CANSEEETQYF. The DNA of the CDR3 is TGTGCCAATAGCGAGGAGGAGACCCAGTACTTC.

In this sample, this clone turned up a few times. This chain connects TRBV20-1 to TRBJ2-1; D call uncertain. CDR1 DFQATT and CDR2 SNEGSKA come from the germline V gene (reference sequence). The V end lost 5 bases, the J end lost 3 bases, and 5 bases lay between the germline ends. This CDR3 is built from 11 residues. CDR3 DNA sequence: TGCAGTGCTCGGAGCTACAATGAGCAGTTCTTC. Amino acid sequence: CSARSYNEQFF.

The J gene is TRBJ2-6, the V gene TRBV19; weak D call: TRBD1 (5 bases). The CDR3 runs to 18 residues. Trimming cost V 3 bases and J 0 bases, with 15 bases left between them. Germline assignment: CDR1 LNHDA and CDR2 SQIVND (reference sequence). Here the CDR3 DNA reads TGTGCCAGTAGTATCTACGCAGGGTTAATCTCTGGGGCCAACGTCCTGACTTTC. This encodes CASSIYAGLISGANVLTF.

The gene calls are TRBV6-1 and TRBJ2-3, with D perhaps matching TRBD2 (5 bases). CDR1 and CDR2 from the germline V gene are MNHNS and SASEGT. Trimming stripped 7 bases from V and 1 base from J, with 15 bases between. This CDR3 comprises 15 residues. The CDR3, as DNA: TGTGCCAGCATCCGGGGTGGGAGCGGCACAGATACGCAGTATTTT. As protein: CASIRGGSGTDTQYF.

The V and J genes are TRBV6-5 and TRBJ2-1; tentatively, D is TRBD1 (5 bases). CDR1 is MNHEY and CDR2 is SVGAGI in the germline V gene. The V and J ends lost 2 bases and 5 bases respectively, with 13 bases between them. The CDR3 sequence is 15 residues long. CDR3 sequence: CASSYQGNPNNEQFF. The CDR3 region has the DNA TGTGCCAGCAGTTACCAGGGCAACCCAAACAATGAGCAGTTCTTC.

The CDR3 loop is CASSPGQGNTEAFF. The CDR3 DNA is TGCGCCAGCAGCCCTGGGCAAGGGAACACTGAAGCTTTCTTT. V usage is TRBV5-1 and J usage is TRBJ1-1; D is uncertain. Germline assignment: CDR1 SGHRS and CDR2 YFSETQ. The CDR3 totals 14 residues. The germline V and J ends were trimmed by 4 bases and 1 base, with 11 bases remaining between them.

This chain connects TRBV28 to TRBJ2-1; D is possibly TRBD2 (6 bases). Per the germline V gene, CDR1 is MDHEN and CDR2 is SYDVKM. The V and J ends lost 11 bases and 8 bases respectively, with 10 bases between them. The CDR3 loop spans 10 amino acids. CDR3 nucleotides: TGTGCCGTCGGGGGTTATGAGCAGTTCTTC. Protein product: CAVGGYEQFF.

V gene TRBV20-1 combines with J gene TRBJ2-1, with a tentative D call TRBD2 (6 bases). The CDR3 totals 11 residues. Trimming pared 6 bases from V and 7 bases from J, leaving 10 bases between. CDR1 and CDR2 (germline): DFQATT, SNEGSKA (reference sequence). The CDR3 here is CSAPRGNEQFF. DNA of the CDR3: TGCAGTGCCCCCCGGGGGAATGAGCAGTTCTTC.

The CDR3 region is CASSSAGTFSYEQYF. The CDR3 coding sequence is TGTGCCAGCAGCTCTGCCGGGACATTTTCCTACGAGCAGTACTTC. The rearrangement joins TRBV7-9 to TRBJ2-7, with a possible D match to TRBD1 (6 bases). The CDR3 loop spans 15 amino acids. Germline V gene sequence: CDR1 SEHNR, CDR2 FQNEAQ (reference sequence). V lost 4 bases to trimming and J lost 1 base, with 14 bases between them.

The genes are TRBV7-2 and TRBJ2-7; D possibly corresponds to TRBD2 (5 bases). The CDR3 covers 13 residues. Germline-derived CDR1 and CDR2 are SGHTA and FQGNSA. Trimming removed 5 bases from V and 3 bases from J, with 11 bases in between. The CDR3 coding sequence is TGTGCCAGCAGCGAAGTACTAGGCTACGAGCAGTACTTC. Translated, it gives CASSEVLGYEQYF.

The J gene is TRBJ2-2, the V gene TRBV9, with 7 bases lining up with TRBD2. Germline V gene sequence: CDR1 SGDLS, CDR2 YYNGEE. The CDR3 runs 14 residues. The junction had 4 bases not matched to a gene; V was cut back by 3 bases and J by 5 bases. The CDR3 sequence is CASSGGGVTGELFF. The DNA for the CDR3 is TGTGCCAGCAGCGGGGGGGGAGTGACCGGGGAGCTGTTTTTT.

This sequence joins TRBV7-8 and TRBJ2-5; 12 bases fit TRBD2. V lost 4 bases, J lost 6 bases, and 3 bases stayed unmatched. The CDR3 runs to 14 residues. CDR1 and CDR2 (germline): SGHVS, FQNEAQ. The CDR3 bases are TGTGCCAGCAGCTCGACTAGCGGGAGTAAGACCCAGTACTTC. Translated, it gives CASSSTSGSKTQYF.

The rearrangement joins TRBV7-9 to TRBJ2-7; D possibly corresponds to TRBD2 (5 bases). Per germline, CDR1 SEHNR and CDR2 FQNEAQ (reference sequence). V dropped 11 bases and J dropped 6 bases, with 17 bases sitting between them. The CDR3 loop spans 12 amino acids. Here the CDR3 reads CAGSRTGPEQYF. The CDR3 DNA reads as TGTGCCGGCTCTCGGACTGGCCCCGAGCAGTACTTC. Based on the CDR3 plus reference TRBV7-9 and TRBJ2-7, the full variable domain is DTGVSQNPRHKITKRGQNVTFRCDPISEHNRLYWYRQTLGQGPEFLTYFQNEAQLEKSRLLSDRFSAERPKGSFSTLEIQRTEQGDSAMYLCAGSRTGPEQYFGPGTRLTVT.

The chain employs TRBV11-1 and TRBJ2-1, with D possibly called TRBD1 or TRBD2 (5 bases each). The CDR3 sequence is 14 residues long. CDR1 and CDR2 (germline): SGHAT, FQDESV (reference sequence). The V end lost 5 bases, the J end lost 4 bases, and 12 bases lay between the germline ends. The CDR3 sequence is CASSRDAYYNEQFF. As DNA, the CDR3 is TGTGCCAGCAGCCGGGACGCATATTACAATGAGCAGTTCTTC.

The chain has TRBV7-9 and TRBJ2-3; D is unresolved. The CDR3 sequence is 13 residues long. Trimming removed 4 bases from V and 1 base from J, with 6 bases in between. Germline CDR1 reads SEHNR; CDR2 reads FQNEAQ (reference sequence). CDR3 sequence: CASSSTGTDTQYF. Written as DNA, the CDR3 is TGTGCCAGCAGCTCGACTGGCACAGATACGCAGTATTTT.

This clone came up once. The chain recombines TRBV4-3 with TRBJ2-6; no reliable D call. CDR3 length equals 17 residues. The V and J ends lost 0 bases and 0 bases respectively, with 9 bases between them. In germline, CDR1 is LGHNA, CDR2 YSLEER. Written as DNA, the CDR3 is TGCGCCAGCAGCCAAGAAATCCGGATCTCTGGGGCCAACGTCCTGACTTTC. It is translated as CASSQEIRISGANVLTF.

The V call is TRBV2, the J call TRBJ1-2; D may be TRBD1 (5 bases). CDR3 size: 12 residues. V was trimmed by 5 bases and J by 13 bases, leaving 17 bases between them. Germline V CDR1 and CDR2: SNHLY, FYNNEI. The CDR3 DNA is TGTGCCAGCAGTCTAGGACTTGGGACGTGCACCTTC. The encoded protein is CASSLGLGTCTF.